This is a list of T cell receptor beta chains from one sample in a study of human T cells and chemical hapten exposure. From the RACE reads, TCRdb called clonotypes with MiXCR, one entry per CDR3 protein. The sample consists of around 100,000 distinct CDR3 sequences, 10% to 14% of them appearing once. The sample consisted of whole blood, taken in connection with sensitization to the hapten diphenylcyclopropenone (DPC). These receptors originate from a woman aged 55-70 years with alopecia areata. Some clones in this sample may be carry-over from other donors' samples. CDR3s include the opening cysteine and the closing phenylalanine or tryptophan. Each record gives: V gene, clone size, J gene, D gene, CDR3 protein, CDR3 DNA. D genes are given only for firm matches. Clone size is shown for a subset of rows, as once, few, many or a class of expanded clone.

V gene: TRBV5-1
clone size: few
J gene: TRBJ2-3
D gene: TRBD2
CDR3 protein: CASSHSLAELTDTQYF
CDR3 DNA: TGCGCCAGCAGTCACTCACTAGCGGAGCTCACAGATACGCAGTATTTT

V gene: TRBV10-3
clone size: -
J gene: TRBJ2-2
D gene: TRBD2
CDR3 protein: CAILGTTNTGELFF
CDR3 DNA: TGTGCCATCCTCGGGACTACGAACACCGGGGAGCTGTTTTTT

V gene: TRBV7-3
clone size: many
J gene: TRBJ1-1
D gene: -
CDR3 protein: CASSHGANTEAFF
CDR3 DNA: TGTGCCAGCAGCCATGGAGCAAACACTGAAGCTTTCTTT

V gene: TRBV19
clone size: many
J gene: TRBJ2-2
D gene: -
CDR3 protein: CASSGPTGELFF
CDR3 DNA: TGTGCCAGTAGTGGTCCCACCGGGGAGCTGTTTTTT

V gene: TRBV7-9
clone size: few
J gene: TRBJ1-2
D gene: TRBD1
CDR3 protein: CASSYWTGGISYGYTF
CDR3 DNA: TGTGCCAGCAGCTATTGGACAGGGGGCATAAGCTATGGCTACACCTTC

V gene: TRBV6-5
clone size: -
J gene: TRBJ1-2
D gene: -
CDR3 protein: CASSYEQNYGYTF
CDR3 DNA: TGTGCCAGCAGTTACGAGCAGAACTATGGCTACACCTTC

V gene: TRBV7-8
clone size: few
J gene: TRBJ2-3
D gene: -
CDR3 protein: CASSFSASTSTDTQYF
CDR3 DNA: TGTGCCAGCAGCTTTTCTGCATCGACTAGCACAGATACGCAGTATTTT

V gene: TRBV30
clone size: -
J gene: TRBJ1-4
D gene: TRBD1
CDR3 protein: CAWSPPGGRGNEKLFF
CDR3 DNA: TGTGCCTGGAGCCCCCCCGGGGGCAGGGGGAATGAAAAACTGTTTTTT

V gene: TRBV21-1
clone size: many
J gene: TRBJ1-5
D gene: -
CDR3 protein: CASSSGSNQPQHF
CDR3 DNA: TGTGCCAGCAGCAGTGGTAGCAATCAGCCCCAGCATTTT

V gene: TRBV12-3/TRBV12-4
clone size: few
J gene: TRBJ1-4
D gene: -
CDR3 protein: CASSLRQGEEKLFF
CDR3 DNA: TGTGCCAGCAGTTTGCGGCAGGGAGAGGAAAAACTGTTTTTT

V gene: TRBV12-3/TRBV12-4
clone size: few
J gene: TRBJ1-2
D gene: -
CDR3 protein: CASSPGGGNYGYTF
CDR3 DNA: TGTGCCAGCAGCCCTGGGGGGGGTAACTATGGCTACACCTTC

V gene: TRBV3-1
clone size: many
J gene: TRBJ2-1
D gene: -
CDR3 protein: CASSLELRGYNEQFF
CDR3 DNA: TGTGCCAGCAGCCTAGAGCTCAGGGGCTACAATGAGCAGTTCTTC

V gene: TRBV11-1
clone size: many
J gene: TRBJ1-3
D gene: TRBD1
CDR3 protein: CASWASRQGSGNTIYF
CDR3 DNA: TGTGCCAGCTGGGCGTCCCGACAGGGATCTGGAAACACCATATATTTT

V gene: TRBV12-3/TRBV12-4
clone size: few
J gene: TRBJ2-1
D gene: -
CDR3 protein: CVSSSPDSYNEQFF
CDR3 DNA: TGTGTCAGCAGTTCGCCTGACAGTTACAATGAGCAGTTCTTC

V gene: TRBV29-1
clone size: many
J gene: TRBJ2-6
D gene: TRBD1
CDR3 protein: CSVEDRTGGSGANVLTF
CDR3 DNA: TGCAGCGTTGAAGACCGGACAGGAGGCTCTGGGGCCAACGTCCTGACTTTC

V gene: TRBV5-1
clone size: few
J gene: TRBJ2-1
D gene: -
CDR3 protein: CASSMSGHKGNEQFF
CDR3 DNA: TGCGCCAGCAGCATGAGCGGACATAAAGGGAATGAGCAGTTCTTC

V gene: TRBV5-1
clone size: -
J gene: TRBJ2-7
D gene: -
CDR3 protein: CASSPTATYEQYF
CDR3 DNA: TGCGCCAGCAGCCCGACAGCAACCTACGAGCAGTACTTC

V gene: TRBV5-1
clone size: few
J gene: TRBJ2-1
D gene: -
CDR3 protein: CASSRGTAGLGNEQFF
CDR3 DNA: TGCGCCAGCAGCAGGGGGACAGCGGGTCTCGGTAATGAGCAGTTCTTC

V gene: TRBV4-2
clone size: many
J gene: TRBJ2-2
D gene: -
CDR3 protein: CASSHPGQVTGELFF
CDR3 DNA: TGTGCCAGCAGCCACCCGGGACAAGTCACCGGGGAGCTGTTTTTT

V gene: TRBV7-9
clone size: many
J gene: TRBJ2-1
D gene: TRBD2
CDR3 protein: CATSPGPTSGNEQFF
CDR3 DNA: TGTGCCACCAGCCCCGGGCCGACTAGCGGCAATGAGCAGTTCTTC

V gene: TRBV9
clone size: many
J gene: TRBJ1-5
D gene: -
CDR3 protein: CASSPGLDNQPQHF
CDR3 DNA: TGTGCCAGCAGCCCAGGACTGGACAATCAGCCCCAGCATTTT

V gene: TRBV7-2
clone size: -
J gene: TRBJ2-1
D gene: TRBD2
CDR3 protein: CASSQGLAGGSSYNEQFF
CDR3 DNA: TGTGCCAGCAGCCAGGGACTAGCGGGGGGGAGCTCCTACAATGAGCAGTTCTTC

V gene: TRBV29-1
clone size: -
J gene: TRBJ2-6
D gene: -
CDR3 protein: CSVGSGLFLSGANVLTF
CDR3 DNA: TGCAGCGTTGGTTCTGGGCTGTTCCTCTCTGGGGCCAACGTCCTGACTTTC

V gene: TRBV7-2
clone size: many
J gene: TRBJ2-7
D gene: TRBD1
CDR3 protein: CASSLQGDSYEQYF
CDR3 DNA: TGTGCCAGCAGCCTCCAGGGGGACTCCTACGAGCAGTACTTC

V gene: TRBV7-8
clone size: few
J gene: TRBJ1-6
D gene: -
CDR3 protein: CASSPRQVNSPLHF
CDR3 DNA: TGTGCCAGCAGCCCAAGACAGGTTAATTCACCCCTCCACTTT

V gene: TRBV2
clone size: -
J gene: TRBJ2-6
D gene: -
CDR3 protein: CASSEGADHLTF
CDR3 DNA: TGTGCCAGCAGTGAGGGAGCAGACCATCTGACTTTC

V gene: TRBV9
clone size: -
J gene: TRBJ1-2
D gene: -
CDR3 protein: CASGGTGYTF
CDR3 DNA: TGTGCCAGCGGTGGTACCGGCTACACCTTC

V gene: TRBV13
clone size: -
J gene: TRBJ1-1
D gene: -
CDR3 protein: CASLIQAGEAFF
CDR3 DNA: TGTGCCAGCCTCATTCAGGCCGGGGAAGCTTTCTTT